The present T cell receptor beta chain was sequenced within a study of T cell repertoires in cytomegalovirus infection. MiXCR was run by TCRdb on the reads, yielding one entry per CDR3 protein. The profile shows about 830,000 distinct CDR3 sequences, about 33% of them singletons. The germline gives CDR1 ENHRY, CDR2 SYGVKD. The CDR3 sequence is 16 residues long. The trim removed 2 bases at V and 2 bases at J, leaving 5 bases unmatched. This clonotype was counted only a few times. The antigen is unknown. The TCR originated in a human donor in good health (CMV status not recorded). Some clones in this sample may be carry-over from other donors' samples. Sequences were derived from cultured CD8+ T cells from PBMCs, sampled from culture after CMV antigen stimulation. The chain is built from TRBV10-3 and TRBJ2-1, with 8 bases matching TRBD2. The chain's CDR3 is CAISEGRRGAYNEQFF. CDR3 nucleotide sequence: TGTGCCATCAGTGAGGGTCGGCGGGGGGCCTACAATGAGCAGTTCTTC.